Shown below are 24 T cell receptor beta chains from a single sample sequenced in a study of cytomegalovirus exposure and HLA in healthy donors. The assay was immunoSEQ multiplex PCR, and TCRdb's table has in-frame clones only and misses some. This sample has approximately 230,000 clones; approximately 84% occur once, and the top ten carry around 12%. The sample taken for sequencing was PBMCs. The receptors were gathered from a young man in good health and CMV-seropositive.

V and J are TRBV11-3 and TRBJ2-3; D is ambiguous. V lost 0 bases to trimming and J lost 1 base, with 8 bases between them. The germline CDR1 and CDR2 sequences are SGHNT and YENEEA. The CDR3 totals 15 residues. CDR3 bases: TGTGCCAGCAGCTTAGATCGTGGCCGCACAGATACGCAGTATTTT. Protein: CASSLDRGRTDTQYF.

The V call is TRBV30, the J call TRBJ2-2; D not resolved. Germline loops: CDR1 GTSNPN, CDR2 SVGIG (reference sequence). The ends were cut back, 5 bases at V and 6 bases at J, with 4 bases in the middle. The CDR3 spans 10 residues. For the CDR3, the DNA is TGTGCCTGGGGAGCCGGGGAGCTGTTTTTT. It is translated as CAWGAGELFF.

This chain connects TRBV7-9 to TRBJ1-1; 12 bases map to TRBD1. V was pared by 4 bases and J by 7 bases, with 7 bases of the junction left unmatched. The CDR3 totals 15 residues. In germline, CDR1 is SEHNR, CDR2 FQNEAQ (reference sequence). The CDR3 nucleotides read TGTGCCAGCAGCTGGCCGGGACAGGGGGCTGGTGAAGCTTTCTTT. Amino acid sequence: CASSWPGQGAGEAFF.

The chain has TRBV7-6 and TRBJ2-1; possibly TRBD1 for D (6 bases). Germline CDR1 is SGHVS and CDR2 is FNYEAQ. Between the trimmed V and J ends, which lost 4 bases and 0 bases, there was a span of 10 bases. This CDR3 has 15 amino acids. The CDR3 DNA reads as TGTGCCAGCAGCTCAACAGGGAACTCCTACAATGAGCAGTTCTTC. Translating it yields CASSSTGNSYNEQFF.

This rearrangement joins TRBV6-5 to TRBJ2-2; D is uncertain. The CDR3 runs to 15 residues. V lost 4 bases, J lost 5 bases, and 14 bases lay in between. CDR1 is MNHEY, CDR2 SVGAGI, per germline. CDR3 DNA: TGTGCCAGCAGTTCCCGAAACAGCATTACCGGGGAGCTGTTTTTT. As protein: CASSSRNSITGELFF.

CDR3 nucleotide sequence: TGTGCCAGCAGTGAACCGCGGGCAGATACGCAGTATTTT. The encoded protein is CASSEPRADTQYF. This chain links TRBV6-1 with TRBJ2-3, with D tentatively TRBD2 (5 bases). CDR3 length: 13 amino acids. V lost 2 bases, J lost 4 bases, and 7 bases lay in between. Germline V gives CDR1 MNHNS, CDR2 SASEGT.

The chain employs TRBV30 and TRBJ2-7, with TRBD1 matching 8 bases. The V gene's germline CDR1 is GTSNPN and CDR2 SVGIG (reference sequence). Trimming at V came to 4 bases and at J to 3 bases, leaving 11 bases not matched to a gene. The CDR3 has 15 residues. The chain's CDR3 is CAWISWTGLIYEQYF. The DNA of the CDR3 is TGTGCCTGGATAAGTTGGACAGGGTTGATCTACGAGCAGTACTTC.

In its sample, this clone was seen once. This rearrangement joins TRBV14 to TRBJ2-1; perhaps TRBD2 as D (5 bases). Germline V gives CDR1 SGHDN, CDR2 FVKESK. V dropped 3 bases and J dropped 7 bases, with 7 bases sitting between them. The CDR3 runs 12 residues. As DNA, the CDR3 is TGTGCCAGCAGCCATTTAGCGAATGAGCAGTTCTTC. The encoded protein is CASSHLANEQFF.

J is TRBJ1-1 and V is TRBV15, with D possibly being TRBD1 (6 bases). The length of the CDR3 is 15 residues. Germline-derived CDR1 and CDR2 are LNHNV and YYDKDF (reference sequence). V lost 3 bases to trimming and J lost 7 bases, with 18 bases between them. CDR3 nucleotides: TGTGCCACCAGCAGGGGTCAAGGGGGGGCTAGTGAAGCTTTCTTT. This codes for CATSRGQGGASEAFF.

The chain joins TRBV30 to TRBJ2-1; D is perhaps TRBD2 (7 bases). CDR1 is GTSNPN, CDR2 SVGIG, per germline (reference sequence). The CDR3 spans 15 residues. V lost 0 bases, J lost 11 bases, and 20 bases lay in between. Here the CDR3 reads CAWSVQGGGPGKQFF. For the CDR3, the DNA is TGTGCCTGGAGTGTACAAGGGGGAGGGCCCGGCAAGCAGTTCTTC.

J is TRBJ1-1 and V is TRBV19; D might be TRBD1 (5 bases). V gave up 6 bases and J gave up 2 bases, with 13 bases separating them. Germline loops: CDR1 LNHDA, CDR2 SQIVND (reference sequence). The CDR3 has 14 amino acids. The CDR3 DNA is TGTGCCAGTAGCCTCGTCGGGGGAAACACTGAAGCTTTCTTT. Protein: CASSLVGGNTEAFF.

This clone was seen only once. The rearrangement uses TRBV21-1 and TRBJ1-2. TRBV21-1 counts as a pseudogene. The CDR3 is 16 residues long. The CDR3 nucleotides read TGTGCCAGCAGCAAAGTTAGGAGGTCAGCTAACTATGGCTACACCTTC. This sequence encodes CASSKVRRSANYGYTF.

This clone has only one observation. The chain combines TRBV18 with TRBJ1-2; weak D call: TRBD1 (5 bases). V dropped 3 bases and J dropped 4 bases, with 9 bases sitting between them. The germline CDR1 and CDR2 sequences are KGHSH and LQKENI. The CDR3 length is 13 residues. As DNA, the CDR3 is TGTGCCAGCTCACCGGGACCTGGCTATGGCTACACCTTC. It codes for CASSPGPGYGYTF. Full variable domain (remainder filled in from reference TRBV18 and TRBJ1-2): NAGVMQNPRHLVRRRGQEARLRCSPMKGHSHVYWYRQLPEEGLKFMVYLQKENIIDESGMPKERFSAEFPKEGPSILRIQQVVRGDSAAYFCASSPGPGYGYTFGSGTRLTVV.

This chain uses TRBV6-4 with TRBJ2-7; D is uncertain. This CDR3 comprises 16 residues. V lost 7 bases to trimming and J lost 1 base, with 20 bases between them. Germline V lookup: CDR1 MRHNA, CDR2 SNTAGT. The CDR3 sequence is CASTDHKGQSSYEQYF. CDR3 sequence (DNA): TGTGCCAGCACCGACCATAAGGGCCAGTCGTCCTACGAGCAGTACTTC.

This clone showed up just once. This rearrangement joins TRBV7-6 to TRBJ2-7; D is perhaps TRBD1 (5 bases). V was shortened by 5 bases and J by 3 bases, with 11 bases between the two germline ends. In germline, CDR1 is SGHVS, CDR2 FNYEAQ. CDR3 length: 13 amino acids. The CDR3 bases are TGTGCCAGCAGCCCAGGGTACGGCTACGAGCAGTACTTC. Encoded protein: CASSPGYGYEQYF.

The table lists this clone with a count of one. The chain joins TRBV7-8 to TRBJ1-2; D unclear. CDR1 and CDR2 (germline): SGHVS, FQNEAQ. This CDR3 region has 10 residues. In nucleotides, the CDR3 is TGTGCTACCGACTCTGATGGCTACACCTTC. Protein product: CATDSDGYTF.

The chain's CDR3 is CASGQGFQPQHF. The CDR3 nucleotides are TGTGCCAGCGGCCAAGGGTTTCAGCCCCAGCATTTT. V gene TRBV7-2 combines with J gene TRBJ1-5; unclear D gene. Germline V lookup: CDR1 SGHTA, CDR2 FQGNSA. The CDR3 spans 12 residues. Between the trimmed V and J ends, which lost 8 bases and 6 bases, there was a span of 11 bases. Based on the CDR3 plus reference TRBV7-2 and TRBJ1-5, the full variable domain is GAGVSQSPSNKVTEKGKDVELRCDPISGHTALYWYRQSLGQGLEFLIYFQGNSAPDKSGLPSDRFSAERTGGSVSTLTIQRTQQEDSAVYLCASGQGFQPQHFGDGTRLSIL.

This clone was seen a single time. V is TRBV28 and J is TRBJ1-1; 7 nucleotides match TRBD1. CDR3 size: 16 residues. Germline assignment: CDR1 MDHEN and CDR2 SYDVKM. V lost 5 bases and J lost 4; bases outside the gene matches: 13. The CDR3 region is CASSDSGPGGSTEAFF. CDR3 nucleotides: TGTGCCAGCAGTGATTCCGGTCCAGGGGGGAGCACTGAAGCTTTCTTT.

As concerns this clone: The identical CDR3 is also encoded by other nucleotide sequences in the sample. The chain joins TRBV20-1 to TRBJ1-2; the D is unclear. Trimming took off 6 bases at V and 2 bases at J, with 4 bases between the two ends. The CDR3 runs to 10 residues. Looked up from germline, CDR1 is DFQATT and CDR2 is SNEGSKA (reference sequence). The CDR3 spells CSARNYGYTF. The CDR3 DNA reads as TGCAGTGCCCGGAACTATGGCTACACCTTC.

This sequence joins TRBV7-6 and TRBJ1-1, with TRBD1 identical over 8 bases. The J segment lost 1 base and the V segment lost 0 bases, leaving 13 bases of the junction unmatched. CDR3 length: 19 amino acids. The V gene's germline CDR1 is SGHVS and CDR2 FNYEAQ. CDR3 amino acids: CASSLALGQGPLKNTEAFF. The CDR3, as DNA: TGTGCCAGCAGCTTAGCCCTAGGACAGGGCCCCCTAAAGAACACTGAAGCTTTCTTT.

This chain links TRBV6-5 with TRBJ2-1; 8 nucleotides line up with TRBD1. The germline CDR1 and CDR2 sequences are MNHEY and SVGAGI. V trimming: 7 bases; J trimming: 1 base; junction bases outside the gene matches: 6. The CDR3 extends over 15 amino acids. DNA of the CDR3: TGTGCCAGCAAAGCCAGGACAGGGTCCTACAATGAGCAGTTCTTC. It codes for CASKARTGSYNEQFF.

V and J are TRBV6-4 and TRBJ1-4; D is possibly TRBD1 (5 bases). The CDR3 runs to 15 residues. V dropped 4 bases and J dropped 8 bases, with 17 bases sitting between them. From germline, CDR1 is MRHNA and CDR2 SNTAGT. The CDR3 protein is CASSAGSGTGEKLFF. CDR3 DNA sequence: TGTGCCAGCAGTGCGGGTTCGGGGACGGGCGAAAAACTGTTTTTT.

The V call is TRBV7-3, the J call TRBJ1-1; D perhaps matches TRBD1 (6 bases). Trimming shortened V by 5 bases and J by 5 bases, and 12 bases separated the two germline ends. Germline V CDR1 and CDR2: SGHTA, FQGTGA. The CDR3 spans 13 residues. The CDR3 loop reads CASSRGRETEAFF. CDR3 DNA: TGTGCCAGCAGCCGGGGGCGGGAAACTGAAGCTTTCTTT.

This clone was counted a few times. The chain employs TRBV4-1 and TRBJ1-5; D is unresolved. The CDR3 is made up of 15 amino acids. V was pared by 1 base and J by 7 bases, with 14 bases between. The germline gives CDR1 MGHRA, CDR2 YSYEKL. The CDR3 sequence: CASSQASRSGQPQHF. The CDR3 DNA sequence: TGCGCCAGCAGCCAAGCCTCCCGTTCGGGCCAGCCCCAGCATTTT.